This T cell receptor (beta chain) was sequenced for a study of monozygotic twins with inflammatory bowel disease. Notes on the study in general: Relative to healthy twins, IBD patients had fewer clonotypes in common with others, a gap that was especially apparent with disease activity.

Turning to this clonotype: Its cognate antigen is unknown.

Template switching added UMIs carrying a 6-nucleotide sample barcode. TCRdb reprocessed the 5' RACE reads and keeps a single row for each CDR3 protein, giving no DNA. The table lists 110,000 or so distinct CDR3 sequences. The CDR3 has 15 residues. Germline CDR1 KGHDR, CDR2 SFDVKD. V usage is TRBV24-1 and J usage is TRBJ1-5; lacking DNA, the TRBD1 call made by TCRdb goes unchecked. The TCR was taken from a human donor with ulcerative colitis or Crohn's disease, or a healthy co-twin of an affected twin (not recorded which). Sequencing was done on a sample of blood. The CDR3 protein is CATSDPVGGNQPQHF.